The sequence of this T cell receptor beta chain was determined in a study of blood T cell repertoires in COVID-19. Study-level background: PBMCs, B-cell-depleted T cells, or T cells were the source of the cDNA or gDNA that made up the material.

The CDR3 is made up of 14 amino acids. V dropped 2 bases and J dropped 5; count of bases not matched to a gene: 5. Germline CDR1 and CDR2: SGHNT and YYREEE (reference sequence). Clones were sequenced by immunoSEQ multiplex PCR, and TCRdb holds only the in-frame ones, with some missing. The table includes about 19,000 clones, about 88% detected once. The chain has TRBV5-4 and TRBJ2-5; 8 nucleotides align to TRBD1. The sequenced sample consisted of peripheral blood. The source of this sequence is a human donor in a cohort sampled during active COVID-19. In DNA, the CDR3 is TGTGCCAGCAGCTTCCAGGGGGCTGGGGAGACCCAGTACTTC. Protein sequence: CASSFQGAGETQYF.